This T cell receptor beta chain was captured in a study of identical twins. One entry per CDR3 protein, called by TCRdb with MiXCR from the 5' RACE reads. The sample consists of about 920,000 distinct CDR3 sequences, about 12% of them appearing once. Many counts were recorded for this clonotype. The same data also contributed to another study, on yellow fever vaccine responses in identical twins.

Material: PBMCs. This clonotype was obtained from a young woman in good health.

In DNA, the CDR3 is TGTGCCAGCAGTGAGGAAGTGAACATTCAGTACTTC. Translated, it gives CASSEEVNIQYF. The V gene is TRBV25-1, the J gene TRBJ2-4; D uncertain. The CDR3 runs to 12 residues. V was trimmed by 3 bases and J by 7 bases, leaving 7 bases between them. Germline lookup yields CDR1 MGHDK and CDR2 SYGVNS.